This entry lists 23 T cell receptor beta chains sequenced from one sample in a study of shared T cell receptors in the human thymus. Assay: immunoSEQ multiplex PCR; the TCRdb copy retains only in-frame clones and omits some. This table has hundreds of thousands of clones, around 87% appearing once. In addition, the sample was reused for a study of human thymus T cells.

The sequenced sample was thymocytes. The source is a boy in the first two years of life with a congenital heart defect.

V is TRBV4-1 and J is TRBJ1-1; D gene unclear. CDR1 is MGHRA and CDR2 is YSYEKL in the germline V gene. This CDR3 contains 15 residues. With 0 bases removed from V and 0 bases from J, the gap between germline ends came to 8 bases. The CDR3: CASSQEERVNTEAFF. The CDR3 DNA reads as TGCGCCAGCAGCCAAGAAGAGAGGGTGAACACTGAAGCTTTCTTT.

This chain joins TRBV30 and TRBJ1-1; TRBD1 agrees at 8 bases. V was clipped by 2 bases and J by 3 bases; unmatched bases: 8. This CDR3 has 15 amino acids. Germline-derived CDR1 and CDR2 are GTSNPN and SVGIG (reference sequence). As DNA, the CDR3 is TGTGCCTGGAGTCTACCTACAGGGGGATACACTGAAGCTTTCTTT. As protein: CAWSLPTGGYTEAFF.

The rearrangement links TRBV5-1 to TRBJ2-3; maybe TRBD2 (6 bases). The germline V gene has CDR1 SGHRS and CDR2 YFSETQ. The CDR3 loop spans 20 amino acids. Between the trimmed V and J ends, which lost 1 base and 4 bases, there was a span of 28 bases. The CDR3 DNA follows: TGCGCCAGCAGCTTGTACCAGGTGGGGGGAAGGACGGCTTGCGCAGATACGCAGTATTTT. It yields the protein CASSLYQVGGRTACADTQYF.

The CDR3 reads CASSTFSGRGYEQYF. DNA of the CDR3: TGTGCCAGTAGTACCTTTAGCGGGAGAGGGTACGAGCAGTACTTC. This sequence joins TRBV19 and TRBJ2-7, with TRBD2 matching over 9 bases. V was clipped by 4 bases and J by 4 bases; unmatched bases: 8. The CDR3 sequence is 15 residues long. Germline values: CDR1 LNHDA, CDR2 SQIVND (reference sequence). The variable domain in full, with the rest retrieved from reference TRBV19 and TRBJ2-7, is DGGITQSPKYLFRKEGQNVTLSCEQNLNHDAMYWYRQDPGQGLRLIYYSQIVNDFQKGDIAEGYSVSREKKESFPLTVTSAQKNPTAFYLCASSTFSGRGYEQYFGPGTRLTVT.

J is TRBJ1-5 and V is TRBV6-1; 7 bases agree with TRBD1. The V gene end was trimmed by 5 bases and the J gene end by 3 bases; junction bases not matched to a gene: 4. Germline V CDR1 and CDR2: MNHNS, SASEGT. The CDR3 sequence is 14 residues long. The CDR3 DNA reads TGTGCCAGCAGTCGGACAGGTTTCAATCAGCCCCAGCATTTT. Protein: CASSRTGFNQPQHF.

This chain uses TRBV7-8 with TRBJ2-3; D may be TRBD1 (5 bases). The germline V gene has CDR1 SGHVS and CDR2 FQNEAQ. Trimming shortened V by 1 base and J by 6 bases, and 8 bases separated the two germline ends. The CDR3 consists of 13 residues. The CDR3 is CASSLEAGDTQYF. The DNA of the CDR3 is TGTGCCAGCAGCTTAGAGGCAGGGGATACGCAGTATTTT. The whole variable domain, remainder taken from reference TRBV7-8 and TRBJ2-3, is GAGVSQSPRYKVAKRGQDVALRCDPISGHVSLFWYQQALGQGPEFLTYFQNEAQLDKSGLPSDRFFAERPEGSVSTLKIQRTQQEDSAVYLCASSLEAGDTQYFGPGTRLTVL.

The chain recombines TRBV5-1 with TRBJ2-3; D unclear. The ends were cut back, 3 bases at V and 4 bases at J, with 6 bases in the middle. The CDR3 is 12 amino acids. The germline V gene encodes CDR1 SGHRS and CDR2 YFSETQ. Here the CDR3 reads CASSSSADTQYF. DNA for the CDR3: TGCGCCAGCAGCTCCTCGGCAGATACGCAGTATTTT. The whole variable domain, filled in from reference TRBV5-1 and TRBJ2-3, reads KAGVTQTPRYLIKTRGQQVTLSCSPISGHRSVSWYQQTPGQGLQFLFEYFSETQRNKGNFPGRFSGRQFSNSRSEMNVSTLELGDSALYLCASSSSADTQYFGPGTRLTVL.

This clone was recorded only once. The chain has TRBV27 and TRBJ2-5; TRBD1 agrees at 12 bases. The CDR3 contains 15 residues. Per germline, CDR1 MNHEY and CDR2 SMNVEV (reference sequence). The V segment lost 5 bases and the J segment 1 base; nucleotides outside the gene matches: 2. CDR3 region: CASSKGQGAQETQYF. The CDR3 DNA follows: TGTGCCAGCAGTAAGGGACAGGGGGCCCAAGAGACCCAGTACTTC.

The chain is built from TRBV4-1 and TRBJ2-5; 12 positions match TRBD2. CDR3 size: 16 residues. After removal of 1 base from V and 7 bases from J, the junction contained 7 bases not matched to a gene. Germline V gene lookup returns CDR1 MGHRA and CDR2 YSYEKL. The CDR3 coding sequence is TGCGCCAGCAGCCAAGGGCTAGCGGGGGGGCTTGGGACCCAGTACTTC. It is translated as CASSQGLAGGLGTQYF.

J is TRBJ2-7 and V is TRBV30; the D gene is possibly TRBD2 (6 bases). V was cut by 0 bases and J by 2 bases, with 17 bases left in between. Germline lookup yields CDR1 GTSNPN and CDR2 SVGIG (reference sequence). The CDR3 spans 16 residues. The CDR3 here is CAWSVVRGGETYEQYF. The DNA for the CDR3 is TGTGCCTGGAGTGTAGTTCGGGGCGGGGAAACCTACGAGCAGTACTTC.

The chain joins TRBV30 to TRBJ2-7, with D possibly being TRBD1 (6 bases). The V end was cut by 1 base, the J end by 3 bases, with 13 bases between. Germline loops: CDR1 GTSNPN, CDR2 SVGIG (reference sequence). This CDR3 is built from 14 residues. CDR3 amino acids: CAWSARARGYEQYF. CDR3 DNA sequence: TGTGCCTGGAGTGCACGAGCCAGGGGCTACGAGCAGTACTTC. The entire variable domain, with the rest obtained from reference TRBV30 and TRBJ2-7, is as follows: SQTIHQWPATLVQPVGSPLSLECTVEGTSNPNLYWYRQAAGRGLQLLFYSVGIGQISSEVPQNLSASRPQDRQFILSSKKLLLSDSGFYLCAWSARARGYEQYFGPGTRLTVT.

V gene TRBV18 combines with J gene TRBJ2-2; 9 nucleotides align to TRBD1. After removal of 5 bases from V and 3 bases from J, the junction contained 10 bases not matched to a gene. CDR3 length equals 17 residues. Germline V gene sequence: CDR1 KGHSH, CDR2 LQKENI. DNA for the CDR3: TGTGCCAGCTCATCAATCGGGGACAGGGTGGACACCGGGGAGCTGTTTTTT. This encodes CASSSIGDRVDTGELFF.

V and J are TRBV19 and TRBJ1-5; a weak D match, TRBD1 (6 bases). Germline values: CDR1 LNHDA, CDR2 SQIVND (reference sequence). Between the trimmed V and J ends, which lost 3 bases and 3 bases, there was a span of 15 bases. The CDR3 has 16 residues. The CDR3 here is CASSIPWGHYNQPQHF. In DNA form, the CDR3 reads TGTGCCAGTAGTATCCCTTGGGGACACTACAATCAGCCCCAGCATTTT.

CDR3 protein: CASSLETSGSYAIQQFF. CDR3 DNA: TGTGCCAGCAGCTTAGAGACTAGCGGGAGTTACGCAATCCAGCAGTTCTTC. The chain carries TRBV7-9 and TRBJ2-1, with 12 bases matching TRBD2. This CDR3 spans 17 amino acids. Germline V CDR1 and CDR2: SEHNR, FQNEAQ (reference sequence). V lost 1 base and J lost 11; bases outside the gene matches: 12.

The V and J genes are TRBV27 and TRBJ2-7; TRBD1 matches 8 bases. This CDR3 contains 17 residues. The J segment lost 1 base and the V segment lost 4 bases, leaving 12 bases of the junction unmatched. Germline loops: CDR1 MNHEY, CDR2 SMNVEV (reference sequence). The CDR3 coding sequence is TGTGCCAGCAGTTCCAAACTCCCCTGGGACAGGTCCTACGAGCAGTACTTC. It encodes CASSSKLPWDRSYEQYF.

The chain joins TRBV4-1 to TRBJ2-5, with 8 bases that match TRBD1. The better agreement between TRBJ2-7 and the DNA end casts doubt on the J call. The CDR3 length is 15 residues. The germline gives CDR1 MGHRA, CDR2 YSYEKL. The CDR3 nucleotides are TGCGCCAGCAGCCAAGACAGGGGGCCCCCCTACGAGCAGTACTTC. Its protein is CASSQDRGPPYEQYF.

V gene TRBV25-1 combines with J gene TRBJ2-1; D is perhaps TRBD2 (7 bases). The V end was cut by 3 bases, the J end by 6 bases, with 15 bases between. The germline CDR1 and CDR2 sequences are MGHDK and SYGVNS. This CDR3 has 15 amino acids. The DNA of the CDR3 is TGTGCCAGCAGTGACGGGGGCCCGGGGGGCAATGAGCAGTTCTTC. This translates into CASSDGGPGGNEQFF.

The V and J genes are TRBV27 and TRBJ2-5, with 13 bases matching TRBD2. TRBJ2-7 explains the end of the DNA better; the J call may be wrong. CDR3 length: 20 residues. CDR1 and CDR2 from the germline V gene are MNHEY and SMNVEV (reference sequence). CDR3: CASSLSPYPRTSGGTGEQYF. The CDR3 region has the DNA TGTGCCAGCAGTTTATCACCATATCCCCGGACTAGCGGGGGTACGGGCGAGCAGTACTTC.

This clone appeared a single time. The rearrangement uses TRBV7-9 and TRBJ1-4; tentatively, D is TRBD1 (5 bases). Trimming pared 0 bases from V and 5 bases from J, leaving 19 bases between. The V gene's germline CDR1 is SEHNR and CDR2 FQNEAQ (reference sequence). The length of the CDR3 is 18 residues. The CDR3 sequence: CASSLARILGRGNEKLFF. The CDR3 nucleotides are TGTGCCAGCAGCTTAGCGCGTATCTTAGGGCGGGGGAATGAAAAACTGTTTTTT.

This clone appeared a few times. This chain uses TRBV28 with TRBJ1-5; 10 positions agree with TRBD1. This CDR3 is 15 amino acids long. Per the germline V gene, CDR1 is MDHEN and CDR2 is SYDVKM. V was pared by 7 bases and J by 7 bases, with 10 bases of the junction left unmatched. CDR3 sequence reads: CASTLGTGVGQPQHF. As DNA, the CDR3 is TGTGCCAGCACCTTGGGGACAGGGGTGGGACAGCCCCAGCATTTT.

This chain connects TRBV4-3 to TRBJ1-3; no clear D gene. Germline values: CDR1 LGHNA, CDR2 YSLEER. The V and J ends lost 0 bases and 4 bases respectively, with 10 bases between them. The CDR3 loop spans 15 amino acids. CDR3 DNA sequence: TGCGCCAGCAGCCAAGAGGGCCGCTCCGGAAACACCATATATTTT. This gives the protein CASSQEGRSGNTIYF.

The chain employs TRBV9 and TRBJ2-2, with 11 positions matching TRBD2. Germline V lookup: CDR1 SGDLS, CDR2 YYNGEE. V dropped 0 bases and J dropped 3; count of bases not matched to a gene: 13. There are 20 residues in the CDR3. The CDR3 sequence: CASSVAGWASGGRYTGELFF. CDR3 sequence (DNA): TGTGCCAGCAGCGTAGCCGGTTGGGCTAGCGGGGGGCGTTACACCGGGGAGCTGTTTTTT.

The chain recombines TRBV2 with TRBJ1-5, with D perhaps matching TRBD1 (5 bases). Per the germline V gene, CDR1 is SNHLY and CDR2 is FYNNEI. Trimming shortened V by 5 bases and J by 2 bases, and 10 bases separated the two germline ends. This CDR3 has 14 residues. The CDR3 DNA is TGTGCCAGCAGTCGGAGGGGCGGCAATCAGCCCCAGCATTTT. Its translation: CASSRRGGNQPQHF.